The 30 T cell receptor beta chains presented below share a single source sample, sequenced in a study of blood T cell repertoires in COVID-19. The table came from immunoSEQ multiplex PCR; TCRdb's copy has only in-frame clones and leaves some out. The sample lists some 130,000 clones, 70% to 90% seen once, with approximately 10% in the top ten. Sequenced sample: peripheral blood. The source is a man aged 50 to 60 with acute or convalescent COVID-19.

The rearrangement uses TRBV13 and TRBJ2-7; D unresolved. The CDR3 runs to 12 residues. CDR1 is PRHDT and CDR2 is FYEKMQ in the germline V gene (reference sequence). V was shortened by 0 bases and J by 9 bases, with 9 bases between the two germline ends. The CDR3 nucleotides read TGTGCCAGCAGCTTAGGGTTGCGGTGGCAGTACTTC. This translates into CASSLGLRWQYF.

The chain recombines TRBV4-2 with TRBJ2-5; TRBD1 matches at 9 bases. There are 14 residues in the CDR3. The J segment lost 0 bases and the V segment lost 6 bases, leaving 2 bases of the junction unmatched. Germline CDR1 is LGHNA and CDR2 is YNFKEQ. The CDR3: CASSTGGNQETQYF. The CDR3 bases are TGTGCCAGCAGTACAGGGGGCAACCAAGAGACCCAGTACTTC.

The gene calls are TRBV4-2 and TRBJ1-2, with 9 bases aligning to TRBD1. The V segment lost 2 bases and the J segment 6 bases; nucleotides outside the gene matches: 13. This CDR3 is 17 amino acids long. CDR1 and CDR2 from the germline V gene are LGHNA and YNFKEQ. The CDR3 protein is CASSQTTRQGVLNGYTF. CDR3 DNA sequence: TGTGCCAGCAGCCAAACAACTCGACAGGGGGTTTTGAATGGCTACACCTTC.

This clone has ten or more counts. V usage is TRBV28 and J usage is TRBJ2-1; the D gene is possibly TRBD2 (5 bases). Trimming shortened V by 8 bases and J by 5 bases, and 10 bases separated the two germline ends. Germline CDR1 and CDR2: MDHEN and SYDVKM. The CDR3 runs to 12 residues. The CDR3 loop is CASLRTDNEQFF. In DNA, the CDR3 is TGTGCCAGCTTAAGGACTGACAATGAGCAGTTCTTC. The whole variable domain, filled in from reference TRBV28 and TRBJ2-1, reads DVKVTQSSRYLVKRTGEKVFLECVQDMDHENMFWYRQDPGLGLRLIYFSYDVKMKEKGDIPEGYSVSREKKERFSLILESASTNQTSMYLCASLRTDNEQFFGPGTRLTVL.

The chain uses TRBV5-1 and TRBJ1-1, with a tentative D call TRBD1 (5 bases). The CDR3 consists of 14 residues. Germline CDR1 reads SGHRS; CDR2 reads YFSETQ. V lost 0 bases, J lost 5 bases, and 11 bases lay in between. The CDR3 DNA reads TGCGCCAGCAGCTTGGCCGGCAGGGAAACTGAAGCTTTCTTT. It encodes CASSLAGRETEAFF.

Worth noting for this clone: The conserved final phenylalanine or tryptophan is absent from the CDR3, which likely points to a read error. No DNA is shown, since the ends of the CDR3 on it are uncertain; the CDR3 is the one TCRdb lists. This chain connects TRBV21-1 to TRBJ1-2; the table gives TRBD1 as D, unverified against the DNA. TRBV21-1 is an annotated pseudogene. Including both end residues, the CDR3 is 9 amino acids long. The CDR3: CASSRDRGN.

V is TRBV28 and J is TRBJ1-6; D is possibly TRBD1 (5 bases). This CDR3 has 14 residues. Germline V CDR1 and CDR2: MDHEN, SYDVKM. V was pared by 1 base and J by 7 bases, with 8 bases between. The CDR3 bases are TGTGCCAGCAGTTTATCGACAGCGAATTCACCCCTCCACTTT. Translation: CASSLSTANSPLHF. Full variable domain (outside the CDR3, taken from reference TRBV28 and TRBJ1-6): DVKVTQSSRYLVKRTGEKVFLECVQDMDHENMFWYRQDPGLGLRLIYFSYDVKMKEKGDIPEGYSVSREKKERFSLILESASTNQTSMYLCASSLSTANSPLHFGNGTRLTVT.

V gene TRBV2 combines with J gene TRBJ2-7; D possibly corresponds to TRBD2 (5 bases). The germline V gene encodes CDR1 SNHLY and CDR2 FYNNEI. V dropped 7 bases and J dropped 1 base, with 11 bases sitting between them. CDR3 size: 13 residues. The CDR3 is CASTIWESYEQYF. CDR3 nucleotides: TGTGCCAGCACCATCTGGGAGTCCTACGAGCAGTACTTC. Complete variable domain (other parts from reference TRBV2 and TRBJ2-7): EPEVTQTPSHQVTQMGQEVILRCVPISNHLYFYWYRQILGQKVEFLVSFYNNEISEKSEIFDDQFSVERPDGSNFTLKIRSTKLEDSAMYFCASTIWESYEQYFGPGTRLTVT.

This clone showed up just a few times. This chain joins TRBV7-8 and TRBJ1-6, with 7 bases fitting TRBD1. Per the germline V gene, CDR1 is SGHVS and CDR2 is FQNEAQ. Losses at the gene ends were 4 bases for V and 7 bases for J; bases not matched to a gene: 4. The CDR3 is made up of 14 amino acids. DNA of the CDR3: TGTGCCAGCAGCTCCACAGGGGAGAATTCACCCCTCCACTTT. It specifies CASSSTGENSPLHF.

The rearrangement joins TRBV5-1 to TRBJ1-4; TRBD1 matches 9 bases. Per germline, CDR1 SGHRS and CDR2 YFSETQ. CDR3 length equals 16 residues. With V trimmed by 0 bases and J by 0 bases, 0 bases remained unmatched. The CDR3 DNA reads TGCGCCAGCAGCTTGGGGACAGGGGCAACTAATGAAAAACTGTTTTTT. Amino acids: CASSLGTGATNEKLFF.

CDR3 sequence: CASSELSGTGELFF. The CDR3 DNA reads TGTGCCAGCTCAGAGTTGTCGGGCACCGGGGAGCTGTTTTTT. The chain recombines TRBV18 with TRBJ2-2; D is uncertain. The CDR3 consists of 14 residues. Germline CDR1 KGHSH, CDR2 LQKENI. Between the trimmed V and J ends, which lost 5 bases and 4 bases, there was a span of 11 bases.

This chain connects TRBV2 to TRBJ1-4; D not certain. This CDR3 has 13 residues. The V gene's germline CDR1 is SNHLY and CDR2 FYNNEI. Trimming took 0 bases from V and 8 from J, leaving 7 bases between them. CDR3 nucleotides: TGTGCCAGCAGTGAAGCGCTCAGGGAAAAACTGTTTTTT. Its translation is CASSEALREKLFF.

This chain connects TRBV19 to TRBJ1-1; D unclear. This CDR3 is built from 14 residues. CDR1 is LNHDA and CDR2 is SQIVND in the germline V gene (reference sequence). V gave up 1 base and J gave up 1 base, with 7 bases separating them. This chain's CDR3 is CASSIGLRNTEAFF. CDR3 coding DNA: TGTGCCAGTAGTATAGGGTTGAGGAACACTGAAGCTTTCTTT.

This chain joins TRBV6-5 and TRBJ1-2, with D hard to call. The V gene lost 2 bases and the J gene lost 4 bases, with 17 bases spanning the gap. Germline CDR1 reads MNHEY; CDR2 reads SVGAGI. This CDR3 contains 16 residues. The CDR3 loop is CASSYAQTVNFYGYTF. Here the CDR3 DNA reads TGTGCCAGCAGTTACGCCCAGACTGTCAACTTCTATGGCTACACCTTC.

This clone was detected only once. The chain joins TRBV7-9 to TRBJ2-1; D gene uncertain. Trimming pared 1 base from V and 8 bases from J, leaving 18 bases between. The CDR3 spans 16 residues. From germline, CDR1 is SEHNR and CDR2 FQNEAQ (reference sequence). The CDR3 sequence is CASSLDQTLVLDEQFF. CDR3 sequence (DNA): TGTGCCAGCAGCTTAGACCAGACCCTAGTTCTCGATGAGCAGTTCTTC.

V gene TRBV3-1 (or the pseudogene TRBV3-2) combines with J gene TRBJ1-2, with D possibly matching TRBD1 (6 bases). Trimming removed 1 base from V and 5 bases from J, with 14 bases in between. This CDR3 is 15 amino acids long. Per germline, CDR1 LGHDT and CDR2 YNNKEL (reference sequence). The DNA for the CDR3 is TGTGCCAGCAGCCAAGGCACAGGGAGCTCTTATGGCTACACCTTC. Protein: CASSQGTGSSYGYTF.

The rearrangement uses TRBV18 and TRBJ1-6; perhaps TRBD1 as D (5 bases). The V gene's germline CDR1 is KGHSH and CDR2 LQKENI. The CDR3 length is 14 residues. V gave up 6 bases and J gave up 7 bases, with 13 bases separating them. The DNA of the CDR3 is TGTGCCAGCTCGCCCACGGAGGGGAATTCACCCCTCCACTTT. Translation: CASSPTEGNSPLHF.

The chain has TRBV19 and TRBJ2-7, with TRBD1 as a possible D gene (5 bases). The V and J ends lost 1 base and 3 bases respectively, with 7 bases between them. Germline assignment: CDR1 LNHDA and CDR2 SQIVND (reference sequence). This CDR3 contains 13 residues. The CDR3 is CASSIGQYYEQYF. The CDR3 DNA follows: TGTGCCAGTAGTATAGGACAGTACTACGAGCAGTACTTC.

The V call is TRBV6-5, the J call TRBJ2-2, with D possibly matching TRBD1 (5 bases). Germline loops: CDR1 MNHEY, CDR2 SVGAGI. V lost 4 bases to trimming and J lost 7 bases, with 10 bases between them. The CDR3 is made up of 13 amino acids. CDR3: CASSSTGIGELFF. CDR3 sequence (DNA): TGTGCCAGCAGTTCCACAGGAATCGGGGAGCTGTTTTTT.

As concerns this clone: An end of the junction differs from the germline gene, which may be a read error. This rearrangement joins TRBV7-7 to TRBJ2-2; 10 bases map to TRBD1. Germline loops: CDR1 SSHAT, CDR2 FNYEAQ (reference sequence). There are 15 residues in the CDR3. CDR3 nucleotides: TGTGCTAGCAGCTTAGCGGGGACAGGGGCCGGGGAGCTGTTTTTT. Protein product: CASSLAGTGAGELFF.

The chain couples TRBV6-5 to TRBJ2-5, with D possibly TRBD2 on 5 matching bases. The germline CDR1 and CDR2 sequences are MNHEY and SVGAGI. The CDR3 loop spans 15 amino acids. Trimming took 4 bases from V and 2 from J, leaving 14 bases between them. CDR3 in amino acids: CASSSGGRPQETQYF. The CDR3 region has the DNA TGTGCCAGCAGTTCTGGAGGCAGGCCACAAGAGACCCAGTACTTC.

V usage is TRBV5-5 and J usage is TRBJ2-7; D is possibly TRBD1 (6 bases). Between the trimmed V and J ends, which lost 3 bases and 0 bases, there was a span of 19 bases. The CDR3 totals 17 residues. CDR1 SGHKS and CDR2 YYEKEE come from the germline V gene (reference sequence). The CDR3 loop reads CASSSRPRQVYSYEQYF. The CDR3 bases are TGTGCCAGCAGCTCGAGGCCCCGACAGGTCTACTCCTACGAGCAGTACTTC. Looking up the rest from reference TRBV5-5 and TRBJ2-7 gives the full variable domain: DAGVTQSPTHLIKTRGQQVTLRCSPISGHKSVSWYQQVLGQGPQFIFQYYEKEERGRGNFPDRFSARQFPNYSSELNVNALLLGDSALYLCASSSRPRQVYSYEQYFGPGTRLTVT.

CDR3 in amino acids: CASSGGQMAFF. The CDR3 nucleotides read TGTGCCAGCAGTGGGGGACAAATGGCTTTCTTT. V usage is TRBV2 and J usage is TRBJ1-1, with a possible D match to TRBD1 (6 bases). V was shortened by 4 bases and J by 11 bases, with 11 bases between the two germline ends. The CDR3 length is 11 residues. In germline, CDR1 is SNHLY, CDR2 FYNNEI.

The rearrangement links TRBV6-5 to TRBJ1-2; 9 bases agree with TRBD1. Trimming at V came to 5 bases and at J to 3 bases, leaving 7 bases not matched to a gene. This CDR3 is 15 amino acids long. Germline V gene lookup returns CDR1 MNHEY and CDR2 SVGAGI. The CDR3 region has the DNA TGTGCCAGCAGTATGACAGGGGGGAACGACTATGGCTACACCTTC. Residues: CASSMTGGNDYGYTF.

For the CDR3, the DNA is TGTGCCAGCAGTTCCACCGACAGCAACAATCAGCCCCAGCATTTT. Protein sequence: CASSSTDSNNQPQHF. This sequence joins TRBV27 and TRBJ1-5, with TRBD1 as a possible D gene (5 bases). V gave up 4 bases and J gave up 3 bases, with 13 bases separating them. CDR1 and CDR2 from the germline V gene are MNHEY and SMNVEV (reference sequence). CDR3 length: 15 residues.

The genes are TRBV2 and TRBJ1-4, with D perhaps TRBD1 (6 bases). The CDR3 consists of 14 residues. Between the trimmed V and J ends, which lost 6 bases and 2 bases, there was a span of 10 bases. The V gene's germline CDR1 is SNHLY and CDR2 FYNNEI. CDR3 DNA: TGTGCCAGCAGAGTACAGGGTACTAATGAAAAACTGTTTTTT. This gives the protein CASRVQGTNEKLFF.

DNA for the CDR3: TGTGCCAGCAGCCTCCAACTAGTCTACAATGAGCAGTTCTTC. It yields the protein CASSLQLVYNEQFF. This rearrangement joins TRBV7-9 to TRBJ2-1, with D possibly being TRBD2 (5 bases). Germline loops: CDR1 SEHNR, CDR2 FQNEAQ (reference sequence). The CDR3 is 14 amino acids. Trimming took 5 bases from V and 3 from J, leaving 11 bases between them.

The V and J genes are TRBV7-6 and TRBJ1-1; D is unclear. The V and J ends lost 3 bases and 5 bases respectively, with 10 bases between them. Germline loops: CDR1 SGHVS, CDR2 FNYEAQ. CDR3 size: 13 residues. CDR3 sequence reads: CASSFSGRTEAFF. The CDR3 DNA follows: TGTGCCAGCAGCTTCTCCGGGAGAACTGAAGCTTTCTTT.

This clone was seen only a few times. The chain is built from TRBV27 and TRBJ1-1; possibly TRBD1 for D (6 bases). V was pared by 5 bases and J by 9 bases, with 13 bases between. CDR1 and CDR2 (germline): MNHEY, SMNVEV (reference sequence). The CDR3 contains 12 residues. The CDR3 protein is CASSTGQTKAFF. CDR3 DNA sequence: TGTGCCAGCAGTACAGGACAGACAAAAGCTTTCTTT.

This clone appeared a single time. This chain links TRBV5-4 with TRBJ2-2; 11 bases match TRBD1. Germline V CDR1 and CDR2: SGHNT, YYREEE (reference sequence). This CDR3 spans 16 amino acids. The V and J ends lost 4 bases and 6 bases, in that order; junction bases with no gene match: 8. CDR3 coding DNA: TGTGCCAGCAGCGTGGGGACAGGGGGTTTGGCCGGGGAGCTGTTTTTT. It translates to CASSVGTGGLAGELFF.